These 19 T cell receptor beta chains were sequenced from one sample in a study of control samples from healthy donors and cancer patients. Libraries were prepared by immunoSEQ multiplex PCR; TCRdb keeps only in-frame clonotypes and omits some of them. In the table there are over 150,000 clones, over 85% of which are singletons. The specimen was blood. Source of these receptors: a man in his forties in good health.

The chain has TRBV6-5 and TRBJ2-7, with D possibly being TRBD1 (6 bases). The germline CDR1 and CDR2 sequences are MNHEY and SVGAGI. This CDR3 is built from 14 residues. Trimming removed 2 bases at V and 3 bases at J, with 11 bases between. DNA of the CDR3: TGTGCCAGCAGTTACGCAGGGGTAAACTACGAGCAGTACTTC. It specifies CASSYAGVNYEQYF.

The CDR3 DNA follows: TGTGCCAGCAGCTTAGGACAGGGGCCTAATGAAAAACTGTTTTTT. This gives the protein CASSLGQGPNEKLFF. This sequence joins TRBV7-6 and TRBJ1-4; 8 bases align to TRBD1. CDR1 is SGHVS and CDR2 is FNYEAQ in the germline V gene. The CDR3 covers 15 residues. Trimming removed 1 base from V and 3 bases from J; junction bases left unmatched: 1.

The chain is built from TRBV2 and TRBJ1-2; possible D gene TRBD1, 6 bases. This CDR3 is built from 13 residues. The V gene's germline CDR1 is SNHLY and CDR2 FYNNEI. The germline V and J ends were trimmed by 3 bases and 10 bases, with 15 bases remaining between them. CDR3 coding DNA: TGTGCCAGCAGTGAGGTACGCGAGGGGGACTACACCTTC. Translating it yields CASSEVREGDYTF.

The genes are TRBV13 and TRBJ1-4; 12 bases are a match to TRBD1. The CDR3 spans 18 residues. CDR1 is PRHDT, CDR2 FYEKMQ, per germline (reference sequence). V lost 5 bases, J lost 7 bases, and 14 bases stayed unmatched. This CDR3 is CASSPRGTGGGGSEKLFF. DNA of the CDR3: TGTGCCAGCAGCCCCAGAGGGACAGGGGGCGGAGGTAGTGAAAAACTGTTTTTT.

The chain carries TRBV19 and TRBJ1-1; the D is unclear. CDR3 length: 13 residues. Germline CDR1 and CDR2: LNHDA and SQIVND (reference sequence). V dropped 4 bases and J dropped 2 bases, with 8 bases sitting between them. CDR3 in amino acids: CASSTMDNTEAFF. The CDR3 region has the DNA TGTGCCAGTAGTACCATGGACAACACTGAAGCTTTCTTT.

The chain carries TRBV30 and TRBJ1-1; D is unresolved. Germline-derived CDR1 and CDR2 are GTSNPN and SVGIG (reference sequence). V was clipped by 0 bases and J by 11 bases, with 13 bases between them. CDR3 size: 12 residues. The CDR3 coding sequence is TGTGCCTGGAGTGTTATGGGTGCCACGGCTTTCTTT. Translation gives CAWSVMGATAFF.

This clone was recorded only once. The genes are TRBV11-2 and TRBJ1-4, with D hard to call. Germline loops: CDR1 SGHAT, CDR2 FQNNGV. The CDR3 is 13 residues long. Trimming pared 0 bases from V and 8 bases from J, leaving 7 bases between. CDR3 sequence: CASSLDVWEKLFF. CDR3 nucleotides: TGTGCCAGCAGCTTAGATGTATGGGAAAAACTGTTTTTT.

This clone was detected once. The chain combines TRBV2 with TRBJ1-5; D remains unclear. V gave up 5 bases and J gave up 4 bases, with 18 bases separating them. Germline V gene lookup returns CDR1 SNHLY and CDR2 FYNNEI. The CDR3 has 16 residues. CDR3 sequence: CASSFRKGGGNQPQHF. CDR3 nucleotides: TGTGCCAGCAGTTTCCGGAAGGGCGGCGGTAATCAGCCCCAGCATTTT.

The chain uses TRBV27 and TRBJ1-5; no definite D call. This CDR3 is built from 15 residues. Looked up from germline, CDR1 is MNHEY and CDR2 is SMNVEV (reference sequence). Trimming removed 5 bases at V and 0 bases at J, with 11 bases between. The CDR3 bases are TGTGCCAGCAGTCCCCTTGTCCGTAGCAATCAGCCCCAGCATTTT. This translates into CASSPLVRSNQPQHF.

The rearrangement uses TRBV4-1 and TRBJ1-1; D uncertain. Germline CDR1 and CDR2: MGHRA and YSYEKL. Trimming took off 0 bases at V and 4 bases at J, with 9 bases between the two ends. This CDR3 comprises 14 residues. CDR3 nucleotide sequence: TGCGCCAGCAGCCAAGATGGGTTGGGCACTGAAGCTTTCTTT. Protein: CASSQDGLGTEAFF.

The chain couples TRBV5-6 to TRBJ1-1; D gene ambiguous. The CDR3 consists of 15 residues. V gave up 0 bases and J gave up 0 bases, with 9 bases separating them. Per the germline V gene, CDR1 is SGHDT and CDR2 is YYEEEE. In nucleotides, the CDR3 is TGTGCCAGCAGCTTGGCCGGACTAATGAACACTGAAGCTTTCTTT. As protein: CASSLAGLMNTEAFF. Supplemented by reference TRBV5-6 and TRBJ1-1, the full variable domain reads DAGVTQSPTHLIKTRGQQVTLRCSPKSGHDTVSWYQQALGQGPQFIFQYYEEEERQRGNFPDRFSGHQFPNYSSELNVNALLLGDSALYLCASSLAGLMNTEAFFGQGTRLTVV.

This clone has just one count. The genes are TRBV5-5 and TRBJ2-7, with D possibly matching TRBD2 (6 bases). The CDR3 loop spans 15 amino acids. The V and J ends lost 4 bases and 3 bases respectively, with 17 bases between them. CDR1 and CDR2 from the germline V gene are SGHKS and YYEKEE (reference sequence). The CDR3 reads CASSPGPGAGYEQYF. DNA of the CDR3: TGTGCCAGCAGCCCAGGACCTGGAGCGGGCTACGAGCAGTACTTC.

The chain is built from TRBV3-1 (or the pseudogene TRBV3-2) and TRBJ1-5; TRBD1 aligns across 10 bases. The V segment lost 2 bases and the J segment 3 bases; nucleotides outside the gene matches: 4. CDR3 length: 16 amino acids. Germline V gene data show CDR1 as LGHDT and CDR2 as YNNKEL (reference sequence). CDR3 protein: CASSQWGQGHNQPQHF. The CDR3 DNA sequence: TGTGCCAGCAGCCAATGGGGACAGGGGCACAATCAGCCCCAGCATTTT.

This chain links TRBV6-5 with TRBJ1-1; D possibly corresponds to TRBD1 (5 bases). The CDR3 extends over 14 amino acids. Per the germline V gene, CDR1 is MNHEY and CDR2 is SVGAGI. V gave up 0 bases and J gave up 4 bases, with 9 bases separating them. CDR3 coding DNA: TGTGCCAGCAGTTACTCGATCGGGGGCACTGAAGCTTTCTTT. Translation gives CASSYSIGGTEAFF.

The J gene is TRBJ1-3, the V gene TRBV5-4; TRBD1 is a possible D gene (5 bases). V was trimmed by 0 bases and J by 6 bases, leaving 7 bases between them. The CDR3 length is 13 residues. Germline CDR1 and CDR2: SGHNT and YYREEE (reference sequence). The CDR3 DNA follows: TGTGCCAGCAGCTTGGCCAGGGAAAACACCATATATTTT. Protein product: CASSLARENTIYF.

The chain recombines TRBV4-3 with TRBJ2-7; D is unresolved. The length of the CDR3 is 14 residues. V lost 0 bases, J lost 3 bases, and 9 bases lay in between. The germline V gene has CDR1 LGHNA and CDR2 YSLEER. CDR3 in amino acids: CASSQDYFNYEQYF. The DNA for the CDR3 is TGCGCCAGCAGCCAAGATTACTTCAACTACGAGCAGTACTTC.

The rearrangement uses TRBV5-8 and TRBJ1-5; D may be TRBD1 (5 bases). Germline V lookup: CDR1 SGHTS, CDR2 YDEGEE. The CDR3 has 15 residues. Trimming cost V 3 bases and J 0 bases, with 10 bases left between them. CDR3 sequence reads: CASSSQGYSNQPQHF. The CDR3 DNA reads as TGTGCCAGCAGCTCCCAGGGTTATAGCAATCAGCCCCAGCATTTT.

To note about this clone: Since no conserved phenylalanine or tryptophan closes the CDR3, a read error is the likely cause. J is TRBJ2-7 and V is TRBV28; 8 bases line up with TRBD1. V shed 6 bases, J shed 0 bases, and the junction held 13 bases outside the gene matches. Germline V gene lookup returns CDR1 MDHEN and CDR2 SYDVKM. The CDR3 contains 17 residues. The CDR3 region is CASSLEYGQGASYEQYL. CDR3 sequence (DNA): TGTGCCAGCAGCCTAGAATATGGGCAGGGGGCCTCCTACGAGCAGTACCTC.

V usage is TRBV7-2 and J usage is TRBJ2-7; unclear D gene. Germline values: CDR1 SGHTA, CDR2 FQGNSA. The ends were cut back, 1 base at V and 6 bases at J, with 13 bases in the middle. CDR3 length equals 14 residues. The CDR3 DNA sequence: TGTGCCAGCAGCTTAGTCGTCGGAAAATCCGAGCAGTACTTC. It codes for CASSLVVGKSEQYF.